The sequence of this T cell receptor (beta chain) was determined in a study of response to subunit inactivated influenza vaccine. Findings of the study overall: Authors suggested that a seasonal influenza vaccination recruits few new T cells each time.

TCRdb redid the calling of the RT-PCR reads with MiXCR, one entry per CDR3 protein. The sample records roughly 500,000 distinct CDR3 sequences, 16% being singletons. This CDR3 has 16 amino acids. Germline CDR1 LNHNV, CDR2 YYDKDF (reference sequence). Trimming removed 1 base from V and 2 bases from J, with 12 bases in between. As concerns this clonotype: Antigen unknown.

This chain links TRBV15 with TRBJ1-5; weak D call: TRBD1 (5 bases). The source of this sequence is a man aged 45 to 70 who received an inactivated influenza vaccine. This specimen was CD4+ T cells sorted from PBMCs, taken around 25 months after vaccination. The CDR3 here is CATSRGSGGGNQPQHF. The CDR3 DNA reads as TGTGCCACCAGCAGAGGGTCGGGGGGTGGCAATCAGCCCCAGCATTTT.